This T cell receptor (beta chain) appears in the sequencing data of a study of cytomegalovirus exposure and HLA in healthy donors. Points from the study as a whole: As immune exposure information, only CMV serostatus was available. When a later analysis was performed, an Asian-associated ancestry cluster reportedly had fewer N-insertions than the approximately 690-donor mean.

The CDR3 contains 17 residues. The trim removed 1 base at V and 4 bases at J, leaving 9 bases unmatched. Germline CDR1 reads SEHNR; CDR2 reads FQNEAQ (reference sequence). There are many counts of this clone. Its antigen is not identified. The PCR made use of 60 Vbeta and 13 Jbeta primers. Method: immunoSEQ multiplex PCR; TCRdb's copy keeps in-frame clones and lacks some. Of 100,000 to 150,000 clones listed, just under 75% are singletons. The material sequenced was PBMCs. This sequence joins TRBV7-9 and TRBJ1-5; 8 nucleotides align to TRBD1. The TCR comes from a man in his 60s in good health and CMV-seropositive. In DNA form, the CDR3 reads TGTGCCAGCAGCTTAGGACAGGGGATAATGAGGAATCAGCCCCAGCATTTT. This encodes CASSLGQGIMRNQPQHF.